Listed here are 4 T cell receptor beta chains from one sample, sequenced in a study of T cell changes during pregnancy in multiple sclerosis. Only in-frame clones appear in the TCRdb table, and some are missing; sequencing was by immunoSEQ multiplex PCR. The table lists 42,000 or so clones, 70% to 90% of them singletons. Sequencing was performed on CD4+ T cells from peripheral blood mononuclear cells, taken after pregnancy. All receptors come from a female donor with multiple sclerosis, enrolled in a pregnancy study.

The gene calls are TRBV5-1 and TRBJ2-1, with a tentative D call TRBD1 (6 bases). With 0 bases removed from V and 2 bases from J, the gap between germline ends came to 9 bases. The CDR3 contains 15 residues. Germline V CDR1 and CDR2: SGHRS, YFSETQ. The CDR3 here is CASSLAGDTYNEQFF. As DNA, the CDR3 is TGCGCCAGCAGCTTGGCTGGGGACACCTACAATGAGCAGTTCTTC.

In DNA, the CDR3 is TGTGCCAGCAGCTTCCGGGACAGGGGGAATTCACCCCTCCACTTT. Its translation: CASSFRDRGNSPLHF. V is TRBV9 and J is TRBJ1-6; 11 bases fit TRBD1. This CDR3 is 15 amino acids long. The germline V gene has CDR1 SGDLS and CDR2 YYNGEE. Trimming at V came to 4 bases and at J to 7 bases, leaving 4 bases not matched to a gene.

The V gene is TRBV27, the J gene TRBJ1-2, with TRBD1 identical over 9 bases. Trimming removed 5 bases from V and 4 bases from J; junction bases left unmatched: 17. The V gene's germline CDR1 is MNHEY and CDR2 SMNVEV (reference sequence). This CDR3 is 18 amino acids long. The CDR3 protein is CASSPFRGDREWVYGYTF. The CDR3 nucleotides read TGTGCCAGCAGTCCCTTTCGTGGGGACAGGGAGTGGGTCTATGGCTACACCTTC.

This chain uses TRBV7-3 with TRBJ1-2; 7 positions match TRBD1. The CDR3 spans 17 residues. CDR1 and CDR2 (germline): SGHTA, FQGTGA. The trim removed 6 bases at V and 4 bases at J, leaving 17 bases unmatched. In nucleotides, the CDR3 is TGTGCCAGCAGATCCGATCGGTCCACAGGGGAAGCCTATGGCTACACCTTC. Translated, it gives CASRSDRSTGEAYGYTF.